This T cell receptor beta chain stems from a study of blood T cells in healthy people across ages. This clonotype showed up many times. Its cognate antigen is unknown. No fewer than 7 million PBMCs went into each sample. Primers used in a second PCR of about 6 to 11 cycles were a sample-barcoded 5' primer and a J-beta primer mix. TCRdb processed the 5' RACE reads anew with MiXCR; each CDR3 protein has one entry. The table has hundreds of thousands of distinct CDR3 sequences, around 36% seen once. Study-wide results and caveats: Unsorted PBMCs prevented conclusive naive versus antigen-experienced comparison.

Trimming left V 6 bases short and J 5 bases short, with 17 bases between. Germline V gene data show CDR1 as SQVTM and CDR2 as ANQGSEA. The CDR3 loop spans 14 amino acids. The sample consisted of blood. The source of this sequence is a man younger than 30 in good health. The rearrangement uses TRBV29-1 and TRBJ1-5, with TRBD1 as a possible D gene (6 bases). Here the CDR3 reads CSVARGGSDQPQHF. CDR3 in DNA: TGCAGCGTCGCTAGGGGGGGGTCCGATCAGCCCCAGCATTTT.